This TCR beta chain is drawn from a study of human T cells and chemical hapten exposure. Findings and caveats of the study: There was no change with DPC sensitization in TCRs above 1 in 1000 frequency. PT1 expanded TCR counts and patch test score correlated positively.

Regarding this clonotype: Its target is unknown.

Germline V gives CDR1 DFQATT, CDR2 SNEGSKA (reference sequence). The CDR3 length is 15 residues. The junction had 3 bases not matched to a gene; V was cut back by 2 bases and J by 0 bases. The time point was: pre-sensitization, week 0. This sample's treatment: therapeutic diphenylcyclopropenone sensitization with weekly scalp DPC. Individual cDNA molecules (in the library) carried attached unique molecular identifiers. Original data processing: With a range of about 23,224 to 750,000, the median per sample was roughly 97,000 TCRs. One entry per CDR3 protein, called by TCRdb with MiXCR from the RACE reads. The V and J calls were determined by TCRdb, not by the authors. Of tens of thousands of distinct CDR3 sequences in the sample, about 14% were seen once.

This specimen consisted of whole blood, obtained in connection with sensitization to the hapten diphenylcyclopropenone (DPC). The chain employs TRBV20-1 and TRBJ1-3; 8 nucleotides align to TRBD1. The receptor was derived from a woman aged 45-65 years with alopecia areata. Some clones in this sample may be carry-over from other donors' samples. CDR3 DNA sequence: TGCAGTGCTAGAACAGGGGGTAACTCTGGAAACACCATATATTTT. Its translation: CSARTGGNSGNTIYF.